This entry is about one TCR beta chain. Its antigen is undetermined. The sample originates from a study of STAT5B mutations in CD4+ large granular lymphocyte leukemia. Points from the study as a whole: Without putative leukemic clones, patient CD4-sorted repertoires remained more clonal than healthy CD4+ repertoires.

TCRdb's copy holds only in-frame clones and misses some; the assay was immunoSEQ multiplex PCR. There are some 45,000 clones in the sample; around 86% occur only once, and less than 3% lies in the top ten. The CDR3 extends over 14 amino acids. Trimming removed 5 bases at V and 0 bases at J, with 8 bases between. Looked up from germline, CDR1 is MDHEN and CDR2 is SYDVKM. This clonotype was obtained from a human donor in good health. J is TRBJ2-1 and V is TRBV28; D is unresolved. The sample was CD4+ T cells from blood buffy coats. The CDR3 loop is CASSLSSSYNEQFF. CDR3 DNA: TGTGCCAGCAGTCTATCGAGCTCCTACAATGAGCAGTTCTTC.